One sample yielded the 25 T cell receptor beta chains listed below, sequenced in a study of blood T cell repertoires in COVID-19. The table came from immunoSEQ multiplex PCR; TCRdb's copy has only in-frame clones and leaves some out. The sample consists of about 240,000 clones, around 85% of them appearing once. Sequencing was done on a sample of PBMCs or T cells enriched from blood (not recorded which). Receptors originate from a woman aged 35 to 49 with acute COVID-19.

The chain combines TRBV5-4 with TRBJ1-5; a weak D match, TRBD1 (5 bases). Germline CDR1 SGHNT, CDR2 YYREEE (reference sequence). The CDR3 runs 17 residues. The ends were cut back, 0 bases at V and 0 bases at J, with 13 bases in the middle. The CDR3 nucleotides read TGTGCCAGCAGCTTGGAACAGGTGGGGCATAGCAATCAGCCCCAGCATTTT. It is translated as CASSLEQVGHSNQPQHF.

V is TRBV5-1 and J is TRBJ1-3; possibly TRBD1 for D (5 bases). CDR3 size: 18 residues. V lost 4 bases and J 0 bases, leaving 20 bases between the germline ends. Germline V gene data show CDR1 as SGHRS and CDR2 as YFSETQ. CDR3 sequence (DNA): TGCGCCAGCAGCCCCAGACCTGTGGGGGGTGACTCTGGAAACACCATATATTTT. This codes for CASSPRPVGGDSGNTIYF. Filled out from reference TRBV5-1 and TRBJ1-3, the complete variable domain reads KAGVTQTPRYLIKTRGQQVTLSCSPISGHRSVSWYQQTPGQGLQFLFEYFSETQRNKGNFPGRFSGRQFSNSRSEMNVSTLELGDSALYLCASSPRPVGGDSGNTIYFGEGSWLTVV.

This chain joins TRBV6-5 and TRBJ2-7; D is possibly TRBD1 (5 bases). This CDR3 has 14 amino acids. CDR1 is MNHEY, CDR2 SVGAGI, per germline. V lost 7 bases to trimming and J lost 5 bases, with 18 bases between them. CDR3: CASTVPRMGHEQYF. In nucleotides, the CDR3 is TGTGCCAGCACCGTGCCGAGAATGGGGCACGAGCAGTACTTC.

The chain recombines TRBV9 with TRBJ1-4; D is undetermined. Trimming pared 0 bases from V and 8 bases from J, leaving 5 bases between. This CDR3 comprises 12 residues. Germline loops: CDR1 SGDLS, CDR2 YYNGEE. The CDR3 here is CASSVGEEKLFF. CDR3 in DNA: TGTGCCAGCAGCGTAGGCGAGGAAAAACTGTTTTTT. Based on the CDR3 plus reference TRBV9 and TRBJ1-4, the full variable domain is DSGVTQTPKHLITATGQRVTLRCSPRSGDLSVYWYQQSLDQGLQFLIQYYNGEERAKGNILERFSAQQFPDLHSELNLSSLELGDSALYFCASSVGEEKLFFGSGTQLSVL.

The gene calls are TRBV5-1 and TRBJ1-1, with D tentatively TRBD1 (5 bases). Germline CDR1 SGHRS, CDR2 YFSETQ. CDR3 length equals 14 residues. The V gene lost 3 bases and the J gene lost 3 bases, with 12 bases spanning the gap. CDR3 residues: CASSWDGRDTEAFF. The CDR3 nucleotides read TGCGCCAGCAGCTGGGACGGGAGGGACACTGAAGCTTTCTTT.

This rearrangement joins TRBV19 to TRBJ2-1; D possibly corresponds to TRBD2 (5 bases). The V gene lost 7 bases and the J gene lost 0 bases, with 13 bases spanning the gap. CDR1 is LNHDA, CDR2 SQIVND, per germline (reference sequence). The CDR3 length is 15 residues. CDR3 in amino acids: CASTPGSGSYNEQFF. The DNA of the CDR3 is TGTGCCAGTACCCCTGGCAGCGGCTCCTACAATGAGCAGTTCTTC.

The chain is built from TRBV30 and TRBJ1-2, with 7 bases aligning to TRBD1. Losses at the gene ends were 8 bases for V and 2 bases for J; bases not matched to a gene: 8. CDR1 is GTSNPN, CDR2 SVGIG, per germline (reference sequence). The CDR3 totals 13 residues. DNA of the CDR3: TGTGCCCGTACCGTCAGGGGGAACTATGGCTACACCTTC. It is translated as CARTVRGNYGYTF. Full variable domain (remainder filled in from reference TRBV30 and TRBJ1-2): SQTIHQWPATLVQPVGSPLSLECTVEGTSNPNLYWYRQAAGRGLQLLFYSVGIGQISSEVPQNLSASRPQDRQFILSSKKLLLSDSGFYLCARTVRGNYGYTFGSGTRLTVV.

The chain uses TRBV5-4 and TRBJ2-1, with 7 bases fitting TRBD1. The length of the CDR3 is 14 residues. Germline trimming cut 4 bases from V and 4 bases from J; bases unmatched to any gene: 5. Germline values: CDR1 SGHNT, CDR2 YYREEE (reference sequence). CDR3 amino acids: CASSEPGQYNEQFF. The CDR3 bases are TGTGCCAGCAGCGAACCGGGACAGTACAATGAGCAGTTCTTC.

The chain uses TRBV5-4 and TRBJ1-1; 9 bases map to TRBD1. With V trimmed by 4 bases and J by 0 bases, 10 bases remained unmatched. The CDR3 runs to 17 residues. Germline CDR1 is SGHNT and CDR2 is YYREEE (reference sequence). The CDR3 here is CASSPLGTGSMNTEAFF. For the CDR3, the DNA is TGTGCCAGCAGCCCGTTAGGGACAGGGAGCATGAACACTGAAGCTTTCTTT.

V and J are TRBV18 and TRBJ1-5; TRBD1 agrees at 7 bases. V trimming: 3 bases; J trimming: 5 bases; junction bases outside the gene matches: 10. The CDR3 consists of 16 residues. In germline, CDR1 is KGHSH, CDR2 LQKENI. As DNA, the CDR3 is TGTGCCAGCTCACCTAGACCAGGACAGGCGGATCAGCCCCAGCATTTT. The encoded protein is CASSPRPGQADQPQHF. Drawing the rest from reference TRBV18 and TRBJ1-5, the complete variable domain is NAGVMQNPRHLVRRRGQEARLRCSPMKGHSHVYWYRQLPEEGLKFMVYLQKENIIDESGMPKERFSAEFPKEGPSILRIQQVVRGDSAAYFCASSPRPGQADQPQHFGDGTRLSIL.

J is TRBJ2-7 and V is TRBV6-7; TRBD2 aligns across 7 bases. TRBV6-7 is known as an ORF, though its function is uncertain. With 9 bases clipped from V and 6 bases from J, the junction kept 2 bases outside the gene matches. CDR3 length: 10 residues. In DNA form, the CDR3 reads TGTGCCAGGCCGGGAGGCGAGCAGTACTTC. It codes for CARPGGEQYF.

The J gene is TRBJ2-1, the V gene TRBV2; TRBD1 matches 7 bases. The CDR3 length is 17 residues. The V gene end was trimmed by 3 bases and the J gene end by 6 bases; junction bases not matched to a gene: 14. Looked up from germline, CDR1 is SNHLY and CDR2 is FYNNEI. The CDR3 DNA follows: TGTGCCAGCAGTGATGGGCACGACAGGGCTGTCGCCAATGAGCAGTTCTTC. Amino acids: CASSDGHDRAVANEQFF.

CDR3 in amino acids: CASDRQGSGNTIYF. Written as DNA, the CDR3 is TGTGCCAGCGACCGCCAGGGATCGGGAAACACCATATATTTT. This chain connects TRBV7-9 to TRBJ1-3, with a possible D match to TRBD1 (5 bases). Germline CDR1 and CDR2: SEHNR and FQNEAQ (reference sequence). This CDR3 comprises 14 residues. The V and J ends lost 8 bases and 4 bases respectively, with 15 bases between them.

The chain links TRBV27 to TRBJ2-7; 8 nucleotides agree with TRBD1. Germline CDR1 is MNHEY and CDR2 is SMNVEV (reference sequence). The CDR3 totals 14 residues. V shed 2 bases, J shed 3 bases, and the junction held 3 bases outside the gene matches. The CDR3 region is CASSLGRGHYEQYF. In DNA, the CDR3 is TGTGCCAGCAGTTTAGGCAGGGGGCACTACGAGCAGTACTTC.

V gene TRBV6-5 combines with J gene TRBJ1-1; 11 nucleotides match TRBD1. V was pared by 8 bases and J by 6 bases, with 5 bases of the junction left unmatched. The CDR3 loop spans 13 amino acids. Germline V gives CDR1 MNHEY, CDR2 SVGAGI. CDR3 DNA sequence: TGTGCCAGCGGGGACAGGGGGTTGTCTGAAGCTTTCTTT. Translated: CASGDRGLSEAFF.

The chain carries TRBV24-1 and TRBJ1-1; D call uncertain. From germline, CDR1 is KGHDR and CDR2 SFDVKD. V lost 2 bases and J lost 7, with 10 bases in between. There are 13 residues in the CDR3. Here the CDR3 reads CATSDSARVEAFF. CDR3 bases: TGTGCCACCAGTGATTCCGCGAGGGTTGAAGCTTTCTTT.

The chain has TRBV19 and TRBJ2-2, with D maybe TRBD2 (5 bases). The CDR3 is made up of 12 amino acids. The ends were cut back, 5 bases at V and 7 bases at J, with 8 bases in the middle. Germline V gene data show CDR1 as LNHDA and CDR2 as SQIVND (reference sequence). CDR3 sequence: CASSGSGGELFF. The CDR3 DNA follows: TGTGCCAGTAGTGGGAGTGGCGGGGAGCTGTTTTTT.

This chain uses TRBV18 with TRBJ1-4; D perhaps matches TRBD1 (6 bases). Germline V CDR1 and CDR2: KGHSH, LQKENI. The CDR3 contains 15 residues. Trimming stripped 1 base from V and 4 bases from J, with 10 bases between. The CDR3 DNA follows: TGTGCCAGCTCACCACTAGTGGACAGTAATGAAAAACTGTTTTTT. This sequence encodes CASSPLVDSNEKLFF.

V usage is TRBV5-1 and J usage is TRBJ2-2; D remains unclear. Germline lookup yields CDR1 SGHRS and CDR2 YFSETQ. Between the trimmed V and J ends, which lost 1 base and 6 bases, there was a span of 13 bases. This CDR3 contains 15 residues. CDR3 nucleotide sequence: TGCGCCAGCAGCTTGTTACAGAACACGGCCGGGGAGCTGTTTTTT. Residues: CASSLLQNTAGELFF.

The rearrangement uses TRBV28 and TRBJ2-7; D is possibly TRBD1 (6 bases). V lost 6 bases and J lost 2, with 14 bases in between. This CDR3 has 14 residues. In germline, CDR1 is MDHEN, CDR2 SYDVKM. The CDR3 loop reads CASRGAGRTYEQYF. DNA for the CDR3: TGTGCCAGCAGGGGGGCGGGCCGAACCTACGAGCAGTACTTC.

The chain employs TRBV5-1 and TRBJ2-3; no reliable D call. Germline CDR1 is SGHRS and CDR2 is YFSETQ. The CDR3 consists of 16 residues. V was shortened by 0 bases and J by 1 base, with 12 bases between the two germline ends. The CDR3 coding sequence is TGCGCCAGCAGCTTGGTAGGCGGCAGAGGCACAGATACGCAGTATTTT. Amino acid sequence: CASSLVGGRGTDTQYF.

This chain links TRBV5-6 with TRBJ2-3; the match to TRBD1 covers 9 bases. CDR3 size: 16 residues. The V segment lost 2 bases and the J segment 2 bases; nucleotides outside the gene matches: 6. Germline V lookup: CDR1 SGHDT, CDR2 YYEEEE. CDR3 loop: CASSFYTGGFTDTQYF. CDR3 nucleotide sequence: TGTGCCAGCAGCTTCTATACAGGGGGCTTCACAGATACGCAGTATTTT.

The gene calls are TRBV5-1 and TRBJ1-3; a weak D match, TRBD1 (6 bases). Deletions cut 2 bases from V and 8 bases from J, with 8 bases between. Germline lookup yields CDR1 SGHRS and CDR2 YFSETQ. The CDR3 runs 12 residues. The CDR3 region is CASSLQGDTIYF. DNA of the CDR3: TGCGCCAGCAGCTTACAGGGAGACACCATATATTTT. Based on the CDR3 plus reference TRBV5-1 and TRBJ1-3, the full variable domain is KAGVTQTPRYLIKTRGQQVTLSCSPISGHRSVSWYQQTPGQGLQFLFEYFSETQRNKGNFPGRFSGRQFSNSRSEMNVSTLELGDSALYLCASSLQGDTIYFGEGSWLTVV.

This clone was recorded only once. The V and J genes are TRBV4-1 and TRBJ2-7; 8 nucleotides line up with TRBD2. The CDR3 runs to 15 residues. Germline V gene data show CDR1 as MGHRA and CDR2 as YSYEKL. The trim removed 4 bases at V and 2 bases at J, leaving 7 bases unmatched. The CDR3, as DNA: TGCGCCAGCAGCCCTCGGGGGGGCAGAACCTACGAGCAGTACTTC. Translated: CASSPRGGRTYEQYF.

In DNA, the CDR3 is TGTGCCAGCAGCTTACCCGGGACTACGAACAATGAGCAGTTCTTC. It specifies CASSLPGTTNNEQFF. The genes are TRBV7-6 and TRBJ2-1; 7 bases map to TRBD2. Trimming removed 2 bases from V and 5 bases from J; junction bases left unmatched: 6. Per the germline V gene, CDR1 is SGHVS and CDR2 is FNYEAQ. This CDR3 contains 15 residues.